This T cell receptor beta chain was found in a study of T cell responses to AZD1222 COVID-19 vaccine. Background on the study: Second-dose intervals near 4 or 12 weeks were combined. Study findings and constraints: Dominant CD4 TCR responses targeted spike regions 160-218 and 743-854. Nearly half of unique spike-specific TCRs reportedly avoided B.1.351 and B.1.1.7 mutated regions. In a largely white British group with more females than males, clonal diversity was possibly underestimated.

Notes on this clone: Its cognate antigen is unknown.

The data were produced by immunoSEQ multiplex PCR, yet TCRdb's version contains in-frame clones alone and is incomplete. The sample has 100,000 to 150,000 clones; approximately 88% are singletons. The CDR3 is made up of 15 amino acids. J was trimmed by 1 base and V by 2 bases; bases with no gene match: 5. The germline V gene encodes CDR1 MGHRA and CDR2 YSYEKL. The chain joins TRBV4-1 to TRBJ2-7; 7 nucleotides match TRBD2. The sequencing here drew on peripheral blood, taken on day 0 of AZD1222 vaccination. The sequence was collected from an adult in good health. Here the CDR3 DNA reads TGCGCCAGCAGCCAACAACGGCGGGGGTCCTACGAGCAGTACTTC. Encoded protein: CASSQQRRGSYEQYF.